These T cell receptor beta chains were read from a single sample in a study of CD8 T cells in Susac syndrome. One entry per CDR3 protein, called by TCRdb with MiXCR from the immunoSEQ multiplex PCR reads. The table shows around 150,000 distinct CDR3 sequences, with over 90% occurring only once. The source material was CD8+ T cells from PBMCs. These receptor sequences come from a human donor with Susac syndrome. CDR3s include the opening cysteine and the closing phenylalanine or tryptophan.

TRBV9	TRBJ1-2	CASGYSTRGYTF
TRBV18	TRBJ1-1	CASSPPIRGNGEAFF
TRBV19	TRBJ2-3	CARSRRSTDTQYF
TRBV14	TRBJ1-2	CASSQDDRGDYGYTF
TRBV5-6	TRBJ1-2	CASSLRTGWTERNYRGYTF
TRBV5-6	TRBJ1-1	CASSLSTSEAFF
TRBV20-1	TRBJ2-7	CSARDPILIGSYEQYF
TRBV9	TRBJ2-1	CASSVGAGGPNEQFF
TRBV18	TRBJ2-1	CATYSTSGRSYNEQFF
TRBV9	TRBJ2-7	CASSVAAGGDEQYF
TRBV28	TRBJ1-5	CASSPREGDQPQHF
TRBV9	TRBJ1-2	CASSLTRDSYYGYTF
TRBV20-1	TRBJ1-1	CSATGFNSGTFVEAFF
TRBV27	TRBJ1-1	CASSWTPNTEAFF
TRBV29-1	TRBJ2-1	CSVELPPSYNEQFF
TRBV6-5	TRBJ2-7	CAIPLDRGLHEQYF
TRBV12-3/TRBV12-4	TRBJ1-4	CASSSDSNNEKLFF
TRBV28	TRBJ2-1	CASSLPRTGGSDEQFF
TRBV5-1	TRBJ1-2	CASSLSPRGGYGYTF
TRBV11-2	TRBJ1-1	CASSLFGLQLNTEAFF
TRBV20-1	TRBJ2-1	CSARDFGFGIEQFF
TRBV24-1	TRBJ1-2	CATSAVGYGYTF
TRBV7-9	TRBJ2-1	CASSLLAGGPYNEQFF
TRBV6-5	TRBJ1-3	CASSSAGTGNTIYF
TRBV16	TRBJ2-1	CASSQSSGYGEQFF
TRBV28	TRBJ2-3	CASKRTSGPSTDTQYF
TRBV12-3/TRBV12-4	TRBJ1-5	CASSPGQGAWQPQHF
TRBV7-9	TRBJ2-3	CASSLGQVGEDTQYF
TRBV2	TRBJ1-2	CASSEGEGNYGYTF
TRBV28	TRBJ1-1	CASSLYGVETEAFF
TRBV27	TRBJ2-7	CASGQGPPGEQYF
TRBV27	TRBJ1-2	CASSLSPAGAYGYTF
TRBV7-7	TRBJ2-5	CASSLDSQETQYF
TRBV28	TRBJ2-5	CASSLGWETQYF
TRBV7-9	TRBJ2-7	CAAGDEQYF